The rows below give T cell receptor beta chains drawn from one sample of a study of cytomegalovirus exposure and HLA in healthy donors. This table comes from immunoSEQ multiplex PCR, and its TCRdb copy is limited to in-frame clones, with some not included. The sample totals about 130,000 clones. The sequencing input was PBMCs. These TCRs come from a man aged 18-30 years in good health and CMV-seronegative. The CDR3 runs from the conserved cysteine through the conserved F or W. A D gene is named only where the DNA matches it firmly.

cdr3_length	v_call	j_call	d_call	cdr3_aa	cdr3_nt
15	TRBV11-1	TRBJ2-5	.	CASTKQGRRQETQYF	TGTGCCAGCACCAAACAGGGACGGCGCCAAGAGACCCAGTACTTC
12	TRBV6-6	TRBJ1-2	.	CASTVAGYGYTF	TGTGCCAGCACCGTAGCCGGCTATGGCTACACCTTC
17	TRBV5-6	TRBJ2-1	TRBD2	CASSFRTSGESYNEQFF	TGTGCCAGCAGCTTCAGGACTAGCGGGGAATCCTACAATGAGCAGTTCTTC
14	TRBV5-1	TRBJ2-2	.	CASSFRRDTGELFF	TGCGCCAGCAGCTTTAGGAGGGATACCGGGGAGCTGTTTTTT
22	TRBV15	TRBJ2-1	TRBD2	CATSRGTTLGTSGLSSYNEQFF	TGTGCCACCAGCAGAGGTACTACGCTGGGGACTAGCGGGCTGAGCTCCTACAATGAGCAGTTCTTC
16	TRBV19	TRBJ2-3	.	CASSINRASSTDTQYF	TGTGCCAGTAGTATCAACAGGGCGTCTAGCACAGATACGCAGTATTTT
14	TRBV6-5	TRBJ2-2	.	CASSYRGGTGELFF	TGTGCCAGCAGTTACAGGGGTGGCACCGGGGAGCTGTTTTTT
14	TRBV18	TRBJ1-1	.	CASSPTQGGTEAFF	TGTGCCAGCTCACCTACCCAAGGAGGCACTGAAGCTTTCTTT
14	TRBV19	TRBJ1-5	TRBD1	CASSKGQANQPQHF	TGTGCCAGTAGTAAGGGACAGGCCAATCAGCCCCAGCATTTT
14	TRBV7-9	TRBJ1-1	.	CASSSVRENTEAFF	TGTGCCAGCAGCTCGGTCAGGGAGAACACTGAAGCTTTCTTT
14	TRBV28	TRBJ1-5	.	CASSAPRGVQPQHF	TGTGCCAGCAGTGCCCCCCGGGGTGTTCAGCCCCAGCATTTT
16	TRBV19	TRBJ1-1	TRBD1	CASSFVLGQGYTEAFF	TGTGCCAGTAGTTTTGTGTTAGGACAGGGGTACACTGAAGCTTTCTTT
12	TRBV5-8	TRBJ2-2	.	CASSPTTGELFF	TGTGCCAGCAGCCCCACTACCGGGGAGCTGTTTTTT
15	TRBV18	TRBJ1-1	.	CASSPPVGRDTEAFF	TGTGCCAGCTCACCACCGGTAGGGAGGGACACTGAAGCTTTCTTT
16	TRBV6-5	TRBJ2-3	.	CASSSYLKGAEDTQYF	TGTGCCAGCAGTTCTTACCTAAAAGGGGCCGAAGATACGCAGTATTTT
15	TRBV6-5	TRBJ1-5	TRBD1	CASSSTGSGNQPQHF	TGTGCCAGCAGCTCGACAGGGTCCGGGAATCAGCCCCAGCATTTT
14	TRBV29-1	TRBJ2-7	TRBD2	CSASSGGQHYEQYF	TGCAGCGCATCTAGCGGGGGCCAACATTACGAGCAGTACTTC
14	TRBV29-1	TRBJ2-1	.	CSVGEQGGNSEQFF	TGCAGCGTTGGAGAACAGGGTGGTAATAGTGAGCAGTTCTTC
15	TRBV19	TRBJ1-2	.	CASSSGTAANYGYTF	TGTGCCAGTAGTTCCGGGACTGCAGCTAACTATGGCTACACCTTC
14	TRBV5-1	TRBJ2-7	.	CASSLDSGSYEQYF	TGCGCCAGCAGCTTGGATAGCGGATCCTACGAGCAGTACTTC
14	TRBV11-3	TRBJ2-7	.	CASSITARQNEQYF	TGTGCCAGCAGCATCACGGCAAGACAGAACGAGCAGTACTTC
16	TRBV5-1	TRBJ2-4	.	CASSLGLGRDKNIQYF	TGCGCCAGCAGCTTGGGCTTGGGGAGAGACAAAAACATTCAGTACTTC
16	TRBV4-2	TRBJ2-2	.	CASSQEGGKNTGELFF	TGTGCCAGCAGCCAAGAGGGGGGTAAAAACACCGGGGAGCTGTTTTTT
15	TRBV4-1	TRBJ1-2	TRBD1	CASSQVGQGGYGYTF	TGCGCCAGCAGCCAAGTGGGACAGGGAGGGTATGGCTACACCTTC
10	TRBV28	TRBJ2-5	.	CASGLETQYF	TGTGCCTCCGGACTGGAGACCCAGTACTTC
16	TRBV5-1	TRBJ2-6	.	CASINRGYGGANVLTF	TGCGCCAGCATCAATAGGGGGTATGGTGGGGCCAACGTCCTGACTTTC
18	TRBV5-1	TRBJ2-2	TRBD1	CASSRGGQGLANTGELFF	TGCGCCAGCAGCAGGGGGGGACAGGGCCTCGCGAACACCGGGGAGCTGTTTTTT
16	TRBV4-1	TRBJ2-7	.	CASSQDPTGTSYEQYF	TGCGCCAGCAGCCAAGATCCCACAGGGACCTCCTACGAGCAGTACTTC
15	TRBV27	TRBJ2-7	TRBD1	CASSPRTGRTYEQYF	TGTGCCAGCAGTCCGCGGACAGGGCGAACCTACGAGCAGTACTTC
14	TRBV28	TRBJ1-2	TRBD1	CASSLDNRGSGYTF	TGTGCCAGCAGTTTGGACAACAGGGGATCCGGCTACACCTTC
15	TRBV13	TRBJ2-1	TRBD2	CASSSSGRGDNEQFF	TGTGCCAGCAGCTCTAGCGGGAGGGGAGACAATGAGCAGTTCTTC
15	TRBV6-5	TRBJ1-6	.	CASSYGGGDNSPLHF	TGTGCCAGCAGTTACGGGGGAGGGGATAATTCACCCCTCCACTTT
19	TRBV27	TRBJ1-6	TRBD1	CASREGNRGGGLLVSPLHF	TGTGCCAGCAGGGAGGGAAACAGGGGAGGAGGTCTCTTGGTTTCACCCCTCCACTTT
14	TRBV7-9	TRBJ1-6	.	CASSSQGVDSPLHF	TGTGCCAGCAGCTCCCAGGGTGTTGATTCACCCCTCCACTTT
17	TRBV14	TRBJ1-2	.	CASSQDIGSGDTYGYTF	TGTGCCAGCAGCCAAGATATAGGATCGGGGGATACATATGGCTACACCTTC
15	TRBV5-6	TRBJ2-5	TRBD2	CASSFRDYPLGEQYF	TGTGCCAGCAGCTTCCGGGACTACCCCCTGGGGGAGCAGTACTTC
18	TRBV4-1	TRBJ2-3	.	CASSLLRDIRTSTDTQYF	TGCGCCAGCAGCCTTTTACGGGACATTCGTACTAGCACAGATACGCAGTATTTT